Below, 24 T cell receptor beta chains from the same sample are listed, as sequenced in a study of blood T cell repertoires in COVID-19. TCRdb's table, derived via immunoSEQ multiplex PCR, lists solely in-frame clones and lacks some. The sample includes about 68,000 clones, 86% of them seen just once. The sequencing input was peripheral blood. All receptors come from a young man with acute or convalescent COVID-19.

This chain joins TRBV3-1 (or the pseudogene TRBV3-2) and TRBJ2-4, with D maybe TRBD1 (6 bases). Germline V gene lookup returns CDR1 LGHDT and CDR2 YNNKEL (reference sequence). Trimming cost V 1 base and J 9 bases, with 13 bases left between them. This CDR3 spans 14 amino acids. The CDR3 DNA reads TGTGCCAGCAGCCAAGGGACAGTAGGGCGCATTCAGTACTTC. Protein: CASSQGTVGRIQYF.

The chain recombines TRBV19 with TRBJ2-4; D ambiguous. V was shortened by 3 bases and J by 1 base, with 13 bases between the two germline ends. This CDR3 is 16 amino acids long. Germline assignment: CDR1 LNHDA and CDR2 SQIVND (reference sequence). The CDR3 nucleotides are TGTGCCAGTAGTATCTCGTACTCCTTGGCCAAAAACATTCAGTACTTC. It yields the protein CASSISYSLAKNIQYF.

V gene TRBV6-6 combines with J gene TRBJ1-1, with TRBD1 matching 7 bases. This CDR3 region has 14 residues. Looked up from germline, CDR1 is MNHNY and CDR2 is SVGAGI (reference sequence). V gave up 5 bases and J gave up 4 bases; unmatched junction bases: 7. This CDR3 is CASSQQGIATEAFF. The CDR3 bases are TGTGCCAGCAGTCAACAGGGGATCGCCACTGAAGCTTTCTTT.

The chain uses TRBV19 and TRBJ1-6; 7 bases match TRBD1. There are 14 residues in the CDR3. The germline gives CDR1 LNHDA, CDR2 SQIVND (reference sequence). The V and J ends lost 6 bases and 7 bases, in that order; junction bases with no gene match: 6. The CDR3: CASSRDSWNSPLHF. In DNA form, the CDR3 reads TGTGCCAGTAGCCGGGACAGCTGGAATTCACCCCTCCACTTT.

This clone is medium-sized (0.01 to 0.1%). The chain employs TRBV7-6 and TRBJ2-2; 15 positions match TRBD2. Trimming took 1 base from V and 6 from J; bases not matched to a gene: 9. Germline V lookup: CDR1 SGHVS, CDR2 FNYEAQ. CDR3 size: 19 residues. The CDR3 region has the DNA TGTGCCAGCAGCTTAGAACCCGGACTAGCGGGAGGGCCGCCCGGGGAGCTGTTTTTT. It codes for CASSLEPGLAGGPPGELFF.

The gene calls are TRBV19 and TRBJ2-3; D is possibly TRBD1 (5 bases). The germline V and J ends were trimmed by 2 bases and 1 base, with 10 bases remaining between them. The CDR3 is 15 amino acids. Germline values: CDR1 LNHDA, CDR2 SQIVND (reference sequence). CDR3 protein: CASSIRGTRTDTQYF. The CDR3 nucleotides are TGTGCCAGTAGTATAAGGGGAACTCGCACAGATACGCAGTATTTT.

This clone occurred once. DNA of the CDR3: TGCGCCAGCAGCCCCGGGAGGACAGGGACAAACGAGCAGTACTTC. As protein: CASSPGRTGTNEQYF. The chain carries TRBV4-3 and TRBJ2-7; D is possibly TRBD1 (8 bases). Germline CDR1 and CDR2: LGHNA and YSLEER. The CDR3 consists of 15 residues. The germline V and J ends were trimmed by 4 bases and 5 bases, with 18 bases remaining between them.

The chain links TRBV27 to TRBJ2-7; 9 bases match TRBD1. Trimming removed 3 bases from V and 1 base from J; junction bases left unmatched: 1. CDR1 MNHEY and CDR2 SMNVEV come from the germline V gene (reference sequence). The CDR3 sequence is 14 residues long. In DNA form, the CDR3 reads TGTGCCAGCAGTTTTGGGACAGGGTCCTACGAGCAGTACTTC. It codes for CASSFGTGSYEQYF.

CDR3 nucleotide sequence: TGTGCCAGCAGCTTCCGCAGGGTTCTTAGCGGGGAGCTGTTTTTT. Translating gives CASSFRRVLSGELFF. The chain links TRBV13 to TRBJ2-2; tentative D call: TRBD1 (5 bases). CDR1 PRHDT and CDR2 FYEKMQ come from the germline V gene (reference sequence). Trimming stripped 3 bases from V and 7 bases from J, with 15 bases between. The CDR3 is 15 residues long.

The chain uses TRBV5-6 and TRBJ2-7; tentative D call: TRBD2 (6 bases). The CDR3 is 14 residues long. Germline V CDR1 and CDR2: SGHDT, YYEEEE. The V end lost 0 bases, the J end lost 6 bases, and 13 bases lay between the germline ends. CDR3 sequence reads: CASSLAGRGIEQYF. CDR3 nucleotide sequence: TGTGCCAGCAGCTTGGCCGGGAGAGGGATCGAGCAGTACTTC.

The CDR3 loop reads CAIGERYEQYF. The CDR3 DNA sequence: TGTGCCATCGGAGAAAGATACGAGCAGTACTTC. The genes are TRBV10-3 and TRBJ2-7; unclear D gene. The CDR3 has 11 residues. CDR1 ENHRY and CDR2 SYGVKD come from the germline V gene. The germline V and J ends were trimmed by 8 bases and 4 bases, with 9 bases remaining between them.

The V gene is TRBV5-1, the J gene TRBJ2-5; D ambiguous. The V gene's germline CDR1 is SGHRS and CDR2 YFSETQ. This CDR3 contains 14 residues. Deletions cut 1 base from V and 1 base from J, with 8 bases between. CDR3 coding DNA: TGCGCCAGCAGCTTGCGCGGCGGCCAAGAGACCCAGTACTTC. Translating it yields CASSLRGGQETQYF.

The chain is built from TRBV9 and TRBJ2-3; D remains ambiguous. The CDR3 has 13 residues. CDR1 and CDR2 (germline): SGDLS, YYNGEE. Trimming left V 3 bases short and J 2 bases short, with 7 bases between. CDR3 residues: CASSAFPTDTQYF. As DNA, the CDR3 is TGTGCCAGCAGCGCGTTCCCCACAGATACGCAGTATTTT.

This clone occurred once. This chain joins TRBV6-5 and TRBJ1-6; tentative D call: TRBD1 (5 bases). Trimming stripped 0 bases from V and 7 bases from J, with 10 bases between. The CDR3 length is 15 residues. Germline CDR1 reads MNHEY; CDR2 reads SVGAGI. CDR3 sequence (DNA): TGTGCCAGCAGTTACTCGGGGGGGAGGAATTCACCCCTCCACTTT. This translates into CASSYSGGRNSPLHF.

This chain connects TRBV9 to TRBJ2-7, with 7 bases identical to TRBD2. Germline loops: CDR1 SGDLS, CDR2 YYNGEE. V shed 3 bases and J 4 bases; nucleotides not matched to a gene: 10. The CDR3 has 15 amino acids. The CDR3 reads CASSGQASGEYEQYF. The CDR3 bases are TGTGCCAGCAGCGGCCAAGCTAGCGGAGAATACGAGCAGTACTTC.

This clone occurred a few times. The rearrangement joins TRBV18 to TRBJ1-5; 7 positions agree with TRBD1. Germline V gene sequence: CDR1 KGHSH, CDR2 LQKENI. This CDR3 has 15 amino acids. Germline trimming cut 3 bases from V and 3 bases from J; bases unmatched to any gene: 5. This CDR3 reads CASSPGGQPNQPQHF. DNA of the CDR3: TGTGCCAGCTCACCGGGGGGACAGCCCAATCAGCCCCAGCATTTT.

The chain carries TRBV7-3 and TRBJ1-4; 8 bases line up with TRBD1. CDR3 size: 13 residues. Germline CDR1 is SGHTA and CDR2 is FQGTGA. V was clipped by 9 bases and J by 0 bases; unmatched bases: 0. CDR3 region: CARDRATNEKLFF. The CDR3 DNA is TGTGCCAGGGACAGGGCAACTAATGAAAAACTGTTTTTT.

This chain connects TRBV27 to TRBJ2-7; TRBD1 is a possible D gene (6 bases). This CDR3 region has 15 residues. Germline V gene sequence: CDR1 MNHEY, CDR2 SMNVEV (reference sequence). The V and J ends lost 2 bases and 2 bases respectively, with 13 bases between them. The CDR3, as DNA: TGTGCCAGCAGTTTAAGTGGACAGTGGGCCTACGAGCAGTACTTC. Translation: CASSLSGQWAYEQYF.

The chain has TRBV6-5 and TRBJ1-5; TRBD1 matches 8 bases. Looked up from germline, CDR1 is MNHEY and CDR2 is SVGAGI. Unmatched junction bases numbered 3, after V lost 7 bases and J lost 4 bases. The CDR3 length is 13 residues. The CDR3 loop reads CASKRQGNQPQHF. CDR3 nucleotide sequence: TGTGCCAGCAAAAGACAGGGGAATCAGCCCCAGCATTTT.

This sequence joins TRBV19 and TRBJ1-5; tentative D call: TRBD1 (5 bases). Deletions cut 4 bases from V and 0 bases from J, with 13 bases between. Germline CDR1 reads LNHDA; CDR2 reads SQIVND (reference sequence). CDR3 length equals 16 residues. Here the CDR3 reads CASSNRPQGSNQPQHF. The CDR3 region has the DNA TGTGCCAGTAGTAACCGTCCCCAGGGTAGCAATCAGCCCCAGCATTTT. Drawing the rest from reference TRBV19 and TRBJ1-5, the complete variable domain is DGGITQSPKYLFRKEGQNVTLSCEQNLNHDAMYWYRQDPGQGLRLIYYSQIVNDFQKGDIAEGYSVSREKKESFPLTVTSAQKNPTAFYLCASSNRPQGSNQPQHFGDGTRLSIL.

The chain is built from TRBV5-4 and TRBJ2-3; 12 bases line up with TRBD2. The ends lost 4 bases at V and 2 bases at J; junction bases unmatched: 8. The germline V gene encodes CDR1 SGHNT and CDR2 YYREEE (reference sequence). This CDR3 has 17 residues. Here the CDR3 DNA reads TGTGCCAGCAGCCCCAAGCTAGCGGGAGGGATCACAGATACGCAGTATTTT. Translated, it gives CASSPKLAGGITDTQYF. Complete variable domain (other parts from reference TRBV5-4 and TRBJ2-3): ETGVTQSPTHLIKTRGQQVTLRCSSQSGHNTVSWYQQALGQGPQFIFQYYREEENGRGNFPPRFSGLQFPNYSSELNVNALELDDSALYLCASSPKLAGGITDTQYFGPGTRLTVL.

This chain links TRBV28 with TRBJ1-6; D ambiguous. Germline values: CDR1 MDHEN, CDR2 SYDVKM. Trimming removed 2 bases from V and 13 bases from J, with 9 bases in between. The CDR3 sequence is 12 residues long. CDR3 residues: CASSLVSLPLHF. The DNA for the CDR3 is TGTGCCAGCAGTTTAGTCTCCCTCCCCCTCCACTTT.

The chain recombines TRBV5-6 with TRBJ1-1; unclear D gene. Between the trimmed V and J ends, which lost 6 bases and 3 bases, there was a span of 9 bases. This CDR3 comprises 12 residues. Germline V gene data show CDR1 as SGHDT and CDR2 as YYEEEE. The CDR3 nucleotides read TGTGCCAGCAAAACCTACTACACTGAAGCTTTCTTT. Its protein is CASKTYYTEAFF.

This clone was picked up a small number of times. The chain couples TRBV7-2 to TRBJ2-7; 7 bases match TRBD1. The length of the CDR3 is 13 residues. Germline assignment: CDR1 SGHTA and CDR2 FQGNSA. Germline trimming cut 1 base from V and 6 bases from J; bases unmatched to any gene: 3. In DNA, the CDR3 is TGTGCCAGCAGCTTAGTCCAGGGGGTCGAGCAGTACTTC. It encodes CASSLVQGVEQYF.